Included here is one T cell receptor (beta chain) sequence, with context. Its matching antigen is unknown. The data were taken from a study of identical twins. Study-wide points: For out-of-frame beta sequences, excess twin sharing was weaker. Cord blood's abundant beta clonotypes had fewer insertions, unlike memory repertoires. The same donors were not followed; conclusions instead depended on cross-sectional statistical analysis.

Trimming removed 3 bases from V and 7 bases from J, with 3 bases in between. In germline, CDR1 is DFQATT, CDR2 SNEGSKA (reference sequence). The CDR3 has 10 residues. Template switching (which added a universal primer site) was used, and cDNA carried unique molecular identifiers. TCRdb reprocessed the 5' RACE reads via MiXCR and lists one record per CDR3 protein. The sample gives around 220,000 distinct CDR3 sequences, roughly an eighth of which show up once; 8.8% is in the top ten. The sequenced sample consisted of memory (CD45RO+) T cells sorted from blood. The gene calls are TRBV20-1 and TRBJ1-4; no reliable D call. The TCR was taken from a woman between 18 and 30 years old in good health. The CDR3 DNA sequence: TGCAGTGCTAGTGGTGAAAAACTGTTTTTT. This sequence encodes CSASGEKLFF.